Each of the 25 T cell receptor beta chains below was sequenced from the same sample in a study of metastatic and nonmetastatic thyroid tumors. No treatment of any kind had been given to any patient before thyroid surgery. TCRdb re-processed the PCR reads through MiXCR. The sample lists about 69,000 clones; 14% were seen once. Sequenced input: blood. These receptors all stem from a male donor with papillary thyroid cancer or a benign thyroid nodule (not recorded which). Some clones in this sample may be carry-over from other donors' samples.

This clone came up many times. V is TRBV13 and J is TRBJ2-7, with TRBD1 matching 8 bases. The CDR3 is made up of 15 amino acids. CDR1 PRHDT and CDR2 FYEKMQ come from the germline V gene (reference sequence). V was pared by 5 bases and J by 3 bases, with 9 bases of the junction left unmatched. As DNA, the CDR3 is TGTGCCAGCAGCCCCTGGACAGGGAAAAGCTACGAGCAGTACTTC. Translated, it gives CASSPWTGKSYEQYF. The whole variable domain, filled in from reference TRBV13 and TRBJ2-7, reads AAGVIQSPRHLIKEKRETATLKCYPIPRHDTVYWYQQGPGQDPQFLISFYEKMQSDKGSIPDRFSAQQFSDYHSELNMSSLELGDSALYFCASSPWTGKSYEQYFGPGTRLTVT.

This clone has more than one count but fewer than ten. Since a much larger clone is just one base distant, this may be a read error. The J gene is TRBJ2-7, the V gene TRBV29-1; D remains ambiguous. CDR3 size: 13 residues. From germline, CDR1 is SQVTM and CDR2 ANQGSEA. This CDR3 is CIVEDIEKYEQYF. The CDR3 DNA is TGCATCGTTGAAGATATCGAGAAGTACGAGCAGTACTTC.

Concerning this clone: This may be a read error: a much more frequent sequence differs by one nucleotide. The chain is built from TRBV29-1 and TRBJ1-1; 7 nucleotides align to TRBD1. Germline-derived CDR1 and CDR2 are SQVTM and ANQGSEA. The CDR3 runs to 13 residues. V lost 5 bases, J lost 5 bases, and 8 bases stayed unmatched. Here the CDR3 reads CSVKEGARTEAFF. The CDR3 DNA follows: TGCAGCGTTAAGGAGGGGGCCAGGACTGAAGCTTTCTTT.

This clone was seen repeatedly, ten times or more. The chain recombines TRBV10-1 with TRBJ2-3; 12 bases match TRBD2. The germline gives CDR1 WNHNN, CDR2 SYGVQD (reference sequence). The length of the CDR3 is 14 residues. The V segment lost 5 bases and the J segment 6 bases; nucleotides outside the gene matches: 3. The CDR3 DNA reads TGCGCCAGCAGTCTAGCGGGAGGGTCGGATACGCAGTATTTT. Translated: CASSLAGGSDTQYF.

The CDR3: CASPNRGETSEGISYNEQFF. CDR3 coding DNA: TGTGCTAGTCCTAATAGGGGGGAGACTAGCGAGGGAATTTCCTACAATGAGCAGTTCTTC. This chain uses TRBV12-5 with TRBJ2-1; 8 bases map to TRBD2. CDR1 and CDR2 (germline): LGHNT, FRNRAP. There are 20 residues in the CDR3. Losses at the gene ends were 8 bases for V and 1 base for J; bases not matched to a gene: 22.

This clone was counted at least ten times. This chain joins TRBV9 and TRBJ1-3; possible D gene TRBD1, 6 bases. V was clipped by 4 bases and J by 4 bases, with 18 bases between them. CDR3 length: 16 amino acids. From germline, CDR1 is SGDLS and CDR2 YYNGEE. CDR3 amino acids: CASSPRDTRAGNTIYF. The CDR3 bases are TGTGCCAGCAGCCCACGGGACACTCGGGCCGGAAACACCATATATTTT. Full variable domain (remainder filled in from reference TRBV9 and TRBJ1-3): DSGVTQTPKHLITATGQRVTLRCSPRSGDLSVYWYQQSLDQGLQFLIQYYNGEERAKGNILERFSAQQFPDLHSELNLSSLELGDSALYFCASSPRDTRAGNTIYFGEGSWLTVV.

This clone was seen repeatedly, ten times or more. The chain couples TRBV20-1 to TRBJ2-1; 8 bases agree with TRBD2. The CDR3 contains 12 residues. V dropped 7 bases and J dropped 8; count of bases not matched to a gene: 7. Germline lookup yields CDR1 DFQATT and CDR2 SNEGSKA (reference sequence). This CDR3 reads CSVPKAGDEQFF. As DNA, the CDR3 is TGCAGTGTTCCTAAAGCGGGAGATGAGCAGTTCTTC.

This clone was found many times. The chain is built from TRBV10-3 and TRBJ1-1; 7 nucleotides match TRBD1. CDR3 length equals 16 residues. J was trimmed by 3 bases and V by 0 bases; bases with no gene match: 7. CDR1 ENHRY and CDR2 SYGVKD come from the germline V gene. In DNA form, the CDR3 reads TGTGCCATCAGTGAGTCAAGACAGGGATGGTACACTGAAGCTTTCTTT. This translates into CAISESRQGWYTEAFF.

Many counts were recorded for this clone. CDR3 sequence: CASSFARGTAFF. The CDR3 nucleotides read TGTGCCAGCAGTTTTGCCAGGGGGACGGCTTTCTTT. The V gene is TRBV27, the J gene TRBJ1-1, with 7 bases identical to TRBD1. The CDR3 is 12 residues long. Trimming removed 3 bases from V and 11 bases from J; junction bases left unmatched: 6. Per the germline V gene, CDR1 is MNHEY and CDR2 is SMNVEV (reference sequence).

At least ten counts were recorded for this clone. This chain joins TRBV6-1 and TRBJ2-7; TRBD1 or TRBD2 may be the D gene (6 bases each). Germline CDR1 and CDR2: MNHNS and SASEGT. CDR3 length: 14 amino acids. Trimming stripped 3 bases from V and 6 bases from J, with 15 bases between. The CDR3: CASSDWSGAGEQYF. The DNA of the CDR3 is TGTGCCAGCAGTGACTGGTCGGGGGCCGGCGAGCAGTACTTC.

V gene TRBV6-2 or TRBV6-3 combines with J gene TRBJ2-2; 13 nucleotides align to TRBD2. CDR3 length equals 16 residues. V trimming: 4 bases; J trimming: 8 bases; junction bases outside the gene matches: 7. Germline CDR1 MNHEY, CDR2 SVGEGT. The CDR3: CASSSVGLAGEGELFF. The CDR3 bases are TGTGCCAGCAGTTCGGTCGGACTAGCGGGAGAGGGGGAGCTGTTTTTT.

This clone was observed many times. The chain uses TRBV5-1 and TRBJ1-3; 9 bases agree with TRBD1. V dropped 4 bases and J dropped 2; count of bases not matched to a gene: 7. The CDR3 covers 16 residues. The germline gives CDR1 SGHRS, CDR2 YFSETQ. Written as DNA, the CDR3 is TGCGCCAGCAGCCCCCAGACAGGGGGGACTGGAAACACCATATATTTT. This codes for CASSPQTGGTGNTIYF.

The sample holds many counts of this clone. The gene calls are TRBV4-1 and TRBJ2-7; 11 bases fit TRBD1. V was pared by 2 bases and J by 2 bases, with 2 bases of the junction left unmatched. Germline CDR1 MGHRA, CDR2 YSYEKL. This CDR3 contains 15 residues. CDR3 in amino acids: CASSQPGQGAYEQYF. CDR3 in DNA: TGCGCCAGCAGCCAACCGGGACAGGGGGCCTACGAGCAGTACTTC.

Many counts were recorded for this clone. The gene calls are TRBV11-2 and TRBJ1-1, with D perhaps matching TRBD1 (5 bases). The CDR3 runs to 13 residues. Trimming removed 4 bases from V and 5 bases from J, with 11 bases in between. Looked up from germline, CDR1 is SGHAT and CDR2 is FQNNGV. The CDR3 region is CASSSQGGTEAFF. CDR3 nucleotides: TGTGCCAGCAGCTCGCAGGGAGGGACTGAAGCTTTCTTT.

This clone was counted many times. Here the CDR3 DNA reads TGTGCCAGCAGCTCCATGAGGGCTGAAAAACTGTTTTTT. Amino acids: CASSSMRAEKLFF. This chain connects TRBV7-9 to TRBJ1-4, with no clear D. This CDR3 comprises 13 residues. Germline lookup yields CDR1 SEHNR and CDR2 FQNEAQ (reference sequence). V dropped 4 bases and J dropped 7 bases, with 10 bases sitting between them.

This clone was found a few times. The chain links TRBV12-3 or TRBV12-4 to TRBJ1-5, with unresolved D. This CDR3 contains 16 residues. The V gene lost 1 base and the J gene lost 1 base, with 11 bases spanning the gap. Here the CDR3 reads CASSLVFGISNQPQHF. The CDR3 DNA reads TGTGCCAGCAGTTTAGTGTTCGGGATCAGCAATCAGCCCCAGCATTTT.

This clone was recorded at least ten times. This could be a read error, since a much larger clone is one nucleotide away. This specimen includes other DNA sequences encoding the same CDR3. The chain carries TRBV12-3 or TRBV12-4 and TRBJ2-5, with 9 bases identical to TRBD1. Germline trimming cut 6 bases from V and 5 bases from J; bases unmatched to any gene: 7. This CDR3 is built from 14 residues. The CDR3 DNA reads as TGTGCCAGCAGCGATCGGACAGGGGAGGAGACCCAGTACTTC. Translating it yields CASSDRTGEETQYF.

Of note for this clone: A much more abundant neighbour one base away suggests this may be a read error. The same CDR3 arises from other DNA sequences in this sample as well. The rearrangement joins TRBV7-6 to TRBJ2-3, with 7 bases identical to TRBD1. The germline V gene encodes CDR1 SGHVS and CDR2 FNYEAQ. This CDR3 is 16 amino acids long. Germline trimming cut 7 bases from V and 3 bases from J; bases unmatched to any gene: 13. The CDR3 DNA follows: TGTGCCAGCACCCCAAACCGGGACAGAGGTACAGATACGCAGTATTTT. Protein sequence: CASTPNRDRGTDTQYF.

At least ten counts were recorded for this clone. Distinct nucleotide sequences in the sample also encode this CDR3. The chain employs TRBV10-3 and TRBJ2-5; TRBD2 might be the D (5 bases). Germline loops: CDR1 ENHRY, CDR2 SYGVKD. Trimming cost V 11 bases and J 5 bases, with 12 bases left between them. The CDR3 is 11 amino acids. CDR3 sequence reads: CADGKKETQYF. The DNA for the CDR3 is TGTGCCGACGGGAAGAAGGAGACCCAGTACTTC.

Many counts were recorded for this clone. The rearrangement uses TRBV30 and TRBJ2-3; 7 bases line up with TRBD2. Germline assignment: CDR1 GTSNPN and CDR2 SVGIG (reference sequence). This CDR3 has 14 amino acids. The V and J ends lost 5 bases and 4 bases, in that order; junction bases with no gene match: 9. The CDR3 reads CAWGREGRSDTQYF. The DNA for the CDR3 is TGTGCCTGGGGGAGGGAGGGTAGGTCAGATACGCAGTATTTT.

This clone was observed at least ten times. The rearrangement joins TRBV5-5 to TRBJ1-3; no definite D call. Germline V gene sequence: CDR1 SGHKS, CDR2 YYEKEE (reference sequence). Trimming took 0 bases from V and 3 from J, leaving 4 bases between them. The CDR3 runs to 13 residues. This CDR3 is CASSLEGGNTIYF. In DNA form, the CDR3 reads TGTGCCAGCAGCTTGGAGGGTGGAAACACCATATATTTT.

This clone was found many times. The chain has TRBV3-1 and TRBJ1-5; 9 nucleotides agree with TRBD1. CDR1 LGHDT and CDR2 YNNKEL come from the germline V gene (reference sequence). The V gene end was trimmed by 7 bases and the J gene end by 7 bases; junction bases not matched to a gene: 11. The CDR3 is made up of 15 amino acids. The chain's CDR3 is CASTHRGQGIQPQHF. DNA of the CDR3: TGTGCCAGCACCCACCGAGGACAGGGGATCCAGCCCCAGCATTTT.

This clone was detected a few times. V gene TRBV28 combines with J gene TRBJ1-2; D unresolved. The CDR3 contains 15 residues. Trimming left V 5 bases short and J 2 bases short, with 15 bases between. Germline-derived CDR1 and CDR2 are MDHEN and SYDVKM. CDR3: CASSNNDATNYGYTF. DNA for the CDR3: TGTGCCAGCAGTAATAACGACGCGACAAACTATGGCTACACCTTC.

This clone appeared many times. Since a much larger clone is just one base distant, this may be a read error. The rearrangement links TRBV6-6 to TRBJ2-3, with 12 bases that match TRBD1. The length of the CDR3 is 15 residues. Germline V gene lookup returns CDR1 MNHNY and CDR2 SVGAGI (reference sequence). CDR3 protein: CASSYPGQGADTQYF. CDR3 coding DNA: TGTGCCAGCAGTTACCCGGGACAGGGGGCAGATACGCAGTATTTC.

This clone was counted between two and nine times. Other nucleotide sequences in the sample specify the same CDR3. This sequence joins TRBV7-8 and TRBJ1-5, with 7 bases aligning to TRBD1. Trimming removed 2 bases from V and 7 bases from J; junction bases left unmatched: 5. Germline CDR1 reads SGHVS; CDR2 reads FQNEAQ. CDR3 length: 14 residues. CDR3 in DNA: TGTGCCAGCAGCTTATCAGGGGGGAACCAGCCCCAGCATTTT. The encoded protein is CASSLSGGNQPQHF.